One and the same sample provided the 9 T cell receptor beta chains below, sequenced in a study of CD8 T cells in Susac syndrome (dated by TCRdb to between 2018 and 2021). Library method: the immunoSEQ multiplex PCR assay. RNA was extracted using the RNeasy kit, and about 0.5 to 1 microgram was reverse transcribed with random hexamers. TCRdb took the public reads, trimmed them with fastp at Q25, ran MiXCR for clone calling and kept in-frame beta chains. Each record represents a unique CDR3 protein, reported with the most common genes and DNA among its rows. This sample holds 65,000 to 100,000 distinct CDR3 sequences; roughly 95% were observed only once. The top ten constitute around 0.43% of the sample. The sample consisted of CD8+ T cells from PBMCs. Every receptor here comes from a human donor with Susac syndrome.

The CDR3 DNA sequence: TGTGCCAGCAGCCTCGCCCGGACAGGTGGGCCGACCCAGTACTTC. This codes for CASSLARTGGPTQYF. The chain employs TRBV5-8 and TRBJ2-5, with 7 bases lining up with TRBD1. V lost 4 bases to trimming and J lost 7 bases; unmatched junction nucleotides: 13. Germline V lookup: CDR1 SGHTS, CDR2 YDEGEE. This CDR3 is 15 amino acids long.

This clonotype was detected only once. The gene calls are TRBV27 and TRBJ1-2; 9 bases fit TRBD1. Looked up from germline, CDR1 is MNHEY and CDR2 is SMNVEV (reference sequence). This CDR3 spans 14 amino acids. V shed 5 bases and J 4 bases; nucleotides not matched to a gene: 5. The CDR3 loop is CASSATGGVYGYTF. CDR3 nucleotide sequence: TGTGCCAGCAGTGCCACAGGGGGCGTCTATGGCTACACCTTC.

In its sample, this clonotype was seen once. V and J are TRBV20-1 and TRBJ2-5, with 8 bases fitting TRBD1. Germline V gene lookup returns CDR1 DFQATT and CDR2 SNEGSKA (reference sequence). J lost 7 bases, V lost 6 bases, and 13 bases had no gene match. CDR3 length: 14 residues. CDR3 coding DNA: TGCAGTGCCTTGGACAGGGAAGGAATTGCGACCCAGTACTTC. Amino acids: CSALDREGIATQYF.

The rearrangement uses TRBV7-6 and TRBJ2-4; 8 positions agree with TRBD1. The CDR3 has 14 residues. The germline gives CDR1 SGHVS, CDR2 FNYEAQ. V shed 3 bases and J 8 bases; nucleotides not matched to a gene: 6. CDR3 in amino acids: CASSLGTGPDIQYF. The CDR3 DNA is TGTGCCAGCAGCTTGGGGACAGGTCCGGACATTCAGTACTTC. Combining the CDR3 with reference TRBV7-6 and TRBJ2-4 gives the whole variable domain GAGVSQSPRYKVTKRGQDVALRCDPISGHVSLYWYRQALGQGPEFLTYFNYEAQQDKSGLPNDRFSAERPEGSISTLTIQRTEQRDSAMYRCASSLGTGPDIQYFGAGTRLSVL.

This chain joins TRBV18 and TRBJ2-7, with D possibly being TRBD2 (5 bases). CDR1 and CDR2 (germline): KGHSH, LQKENI. CDR3 length: 15 amino acids. V was pared by 2 bases and J by 6 bases, with 17 bases between. CDR3: CASSPFIGEFREQYF. The CDR3 DNA reads TGTGCCAGCTCACCATTTATCGGGGAGTTCCGCGAGCAGTACTTC.

V usage is TRBV20-1 and J usage is TRBJ2-7, with 12 bases matching TRBD2. V dropped 0 bases and J dropped 6; count of bases not matched to a gene: 6. CDR3 length equals 15 residues. Germline-derived CDR1 and CDR2 are DFQATT and SNEGSKA (reference sequence). The CDR3 DNA sequence: TGCAGTGCTAGAGATAGACTAGCGGGAGCGTTCGAGCAGTACTTC. Encoded protein: CSARDRLAGAFEQYF.

The rearrangement uses TRBV10-3 and TRBJ2-1; possibly TRBD2 for D (5 bases). CDR1 and CDR2 (germline): ENHRY, SYGVKD. This CDR3 region has 14 residues. The V gene lost 0 bases and the J gene lost 6 bases, with 9 bases spanning the gap. The CDR3 spells CAISESPSGNEQFF. DNA for the CDR3: TGTGCCATCAGTGAGTCGCCCAGCGGCAATGAGCAGTTCTTC.

The J gene is TRBJ2-1, the V gene TRBV19; 11 nucleotides agree with TRBD2. In germline, CDR1 is LNHDA, CDR2 SQIVND (reference sequence). After removal of 5 bases from V and 5 bases from J, the junction contained 5 bases not matched to a gene. The length of the CDR3 is 15 residues. CDR3: CASSPGLAANNEQFF. The CDR3 DNA sequence: TGTGCCAGTAGTCCGGGACTAGCGGCGAACAATGAGCAGTTCTTC.

The J gene is TRBJ2-7, the V gene TRBV27, with a possible D match to TRBD1 (6 bases). Germline V gene lookup returns CDR1 MNHEY and CDR2 SMNVEV (reference sequence). The CDR3 consists of 13 residues. Deletions cut 5 bases from V and 5 bases from J, with 13 bases between. For the CDR3, the DNA is TGTGCCAGCAGTCACAGGGTACGCCACGAGCAGTACTTC. Its protein is CASSHRVRHEQYF.